This T cell receptor beta chain was recovered during a study of CD8+ T cells in alopecia areata. Reverse transcription of extracted RNA yielded cDNA, which provided the sequencing template. The assay was immunoSEQ multiplex PCR, and TCRdb's table has in-frame clones only and misses some. The profile shows 150,000 to 200,000 clones, 65% to 75% of them singletons. V was cut by 5 bases and J by 4 bases, with 20 bases left in between. The germline CDR1 and CDR2 sequences are LGHNA and YNFKEQ. There are 17 residues in the CDR3. The genes are TRBV4-2 and TRBJ2-2; possibly TRBD2 for D (6 bases). This specimen was CD8+ T cells sorted from blood, taken at week 0. This receptor was identified in a human donor with alopecia areata. The DNA for the CDR3 is TGTGCCAGCAGCGGGGAAAGGGCGGGGTCCTTCACCGGGGAGCTGTTTTTT. Translating gives CASSGERAGSFTGELFF.